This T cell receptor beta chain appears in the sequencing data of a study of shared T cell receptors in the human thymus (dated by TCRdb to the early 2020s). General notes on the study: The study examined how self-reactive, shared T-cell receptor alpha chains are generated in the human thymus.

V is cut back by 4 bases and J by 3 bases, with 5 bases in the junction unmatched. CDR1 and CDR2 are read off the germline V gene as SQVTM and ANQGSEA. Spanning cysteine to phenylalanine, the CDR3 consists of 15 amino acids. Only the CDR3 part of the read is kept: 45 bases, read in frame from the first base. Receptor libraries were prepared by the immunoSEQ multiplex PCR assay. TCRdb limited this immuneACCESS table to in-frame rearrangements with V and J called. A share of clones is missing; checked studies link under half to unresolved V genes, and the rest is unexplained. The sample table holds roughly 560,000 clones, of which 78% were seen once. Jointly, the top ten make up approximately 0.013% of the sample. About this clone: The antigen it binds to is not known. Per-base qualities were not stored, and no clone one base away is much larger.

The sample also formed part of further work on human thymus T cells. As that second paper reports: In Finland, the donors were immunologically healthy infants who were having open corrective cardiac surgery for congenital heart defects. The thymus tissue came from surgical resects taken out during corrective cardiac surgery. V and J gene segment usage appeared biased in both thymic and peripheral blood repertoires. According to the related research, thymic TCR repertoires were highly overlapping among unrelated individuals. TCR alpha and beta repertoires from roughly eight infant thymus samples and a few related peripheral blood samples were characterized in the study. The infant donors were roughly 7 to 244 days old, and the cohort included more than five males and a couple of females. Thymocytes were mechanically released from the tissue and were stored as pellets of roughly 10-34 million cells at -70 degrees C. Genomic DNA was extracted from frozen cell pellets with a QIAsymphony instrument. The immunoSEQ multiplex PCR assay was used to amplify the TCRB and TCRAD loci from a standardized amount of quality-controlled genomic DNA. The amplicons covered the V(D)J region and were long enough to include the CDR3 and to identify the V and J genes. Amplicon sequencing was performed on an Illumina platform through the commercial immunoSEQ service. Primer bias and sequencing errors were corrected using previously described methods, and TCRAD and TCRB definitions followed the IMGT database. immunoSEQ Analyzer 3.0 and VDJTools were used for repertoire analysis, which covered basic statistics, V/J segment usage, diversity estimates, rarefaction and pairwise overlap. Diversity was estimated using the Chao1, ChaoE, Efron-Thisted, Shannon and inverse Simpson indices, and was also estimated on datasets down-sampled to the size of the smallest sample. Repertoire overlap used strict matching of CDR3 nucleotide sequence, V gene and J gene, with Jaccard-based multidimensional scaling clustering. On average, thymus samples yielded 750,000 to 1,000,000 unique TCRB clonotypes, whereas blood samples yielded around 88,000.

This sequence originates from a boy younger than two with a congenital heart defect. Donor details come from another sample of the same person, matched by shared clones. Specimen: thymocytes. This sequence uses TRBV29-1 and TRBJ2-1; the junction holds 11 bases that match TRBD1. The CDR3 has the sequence CSVARGTGGYNEQFF. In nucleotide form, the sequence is TGCAGCGTTGCCCGCGGGACAGGGGGCTACAATGAGCAGTTCTTC.